The clone carrying this T cell receptor (beta chain) turned up a few times. It was by quantitative 5'-RACE with molecular barcodes that TCR beta libraries were made. MiXCR was run by TCRdb on the 5' RACE reads, yielding one entry per CDR3 protein. Of about 240,000 distinct CDR3 sequences listed, around 10% are singletons. CDR1 is MGHRA, CDR2 YSYEKL, per germline. The CDR3 contains 16 residues. The junction had 10 bases not matched to a gene; V was cut back by 2 bases and J by 5 bases. The data were taken from a study of CD8 T cells in ankylosing spondylitis. The chain has TRBV4-1 and TRBJ2-5, with 8 bases fitting TRBD2. The TCR comes from a male donor with ankylosing spondylitis or in good health (not recorded which). Sequenced: blood, either unsorted or a sorted T cell fraction (not recorded which). CDR3 protein: CASSQKALAGEETQYF. As DNA, the CDR3 is TGCGCCAGCAGCCAAAAGGCCCTAGCGGGCGAGGAGACCCAGTACTTC.